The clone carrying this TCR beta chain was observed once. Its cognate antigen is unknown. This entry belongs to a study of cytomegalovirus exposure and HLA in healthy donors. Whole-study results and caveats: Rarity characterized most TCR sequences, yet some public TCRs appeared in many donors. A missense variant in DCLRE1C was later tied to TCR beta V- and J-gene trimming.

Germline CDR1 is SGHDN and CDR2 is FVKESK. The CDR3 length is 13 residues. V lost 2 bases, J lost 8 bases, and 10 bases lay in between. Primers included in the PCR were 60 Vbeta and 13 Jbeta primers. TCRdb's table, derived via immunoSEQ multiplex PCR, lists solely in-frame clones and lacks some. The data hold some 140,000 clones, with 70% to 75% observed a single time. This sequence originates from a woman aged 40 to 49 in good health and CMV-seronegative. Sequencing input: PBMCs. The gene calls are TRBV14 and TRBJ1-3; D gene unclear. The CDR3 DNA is TGTGCCAGCAGCCAATCTCAAACGGACACCATATATTTT. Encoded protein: CASSQSQTDTIYF.